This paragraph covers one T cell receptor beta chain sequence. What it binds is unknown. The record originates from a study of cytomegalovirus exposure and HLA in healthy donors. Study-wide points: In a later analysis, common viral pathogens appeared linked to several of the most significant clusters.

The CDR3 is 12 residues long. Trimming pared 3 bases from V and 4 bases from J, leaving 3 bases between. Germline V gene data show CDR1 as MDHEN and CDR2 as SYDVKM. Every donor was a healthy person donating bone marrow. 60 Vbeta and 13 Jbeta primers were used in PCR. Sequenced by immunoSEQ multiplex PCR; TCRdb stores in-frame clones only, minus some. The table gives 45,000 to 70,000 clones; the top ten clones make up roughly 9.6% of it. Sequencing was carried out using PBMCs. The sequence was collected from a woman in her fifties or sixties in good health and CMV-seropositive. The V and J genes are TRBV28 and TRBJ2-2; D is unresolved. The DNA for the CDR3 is TGTGCCAGCAGTTTGAGCACCGGGGAGCTGTTTTTT. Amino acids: CASSLSTGELFF.